The 21 T cell receptor beta chains below were found in one sample sequenced in a study of shared clonotypes between healthy human individuals. Terminally differentiated effector memory CD45RA+ cells were excluded by CCR7 positive selection of CD45RO-negative cells. Clones were read by immunoSEQ multiplex PCR, and TCRdb kept only the in-frame ones, dropping some. The data show roughly 2.1 million clones, with 90% to 95% seen just once and more than 1.5% held by the top ten. The sequenced sample consisted of naive CD8+ T cells from PBMCs. These receptor sequences come from a young man in good health. Some clones in this sample may be carry-over from other donors' samples.

Worth noting for this clone: Other DNA variants within this sample encode the same CDR3. The J gene is TRBJ2-7, the V gene TRBV10-3; 7 bases align to TRBD2. Unmatched junction bases numbered 2, after V lost 0 bases and J lost 0 bases. The CDR3 is made up of 15 amino acids. Germline loops: CDR1 ENHRY, CDR2 SYGVKD. For the CDR3, the DNA is TGTGCCATCAGTGAGTCGGGGGGGAGCTCCTACGAGCAGTACTTC. As protein: CAISESGGSSYEQYF.

The chain combines TRBV4-2 with TRBJ2-7; TRBD2 agrees at 8 bases. The germline CDR1 and CDR2 sequences are LGHNA and YNFKEQ. This CDR3 comprises 15 residues. The V and J ends lost 2 bases and 3 bases, in that order; junction bases with no gene match: 6. CDR3 coding DNA: TGTGCCAGCAGCCAACGGACTAGCCCCCTCTACGAGCAGTACTTC. Its protein is CASSQRTSPLYEQYF.

This clone came up a few times. This sequence joins TRBV29-1 and TRBJ1-2; D unclear. With 4 bases removed from V and 8 bases from J, the gap between germline ends came to 11 bases. Germline CDR1 and CDR2: SQVTM and ANQGSEA. CDR3 length: 11 amino acids. The DNA for the CDR3 is TGCAGCGTTGGTGCCGAGGGAGGCTACACCTTC. Translation: CSVGAEGGYTF.

This rearrangement joins TRBV13 to TRBJ2-2, with D possibly being TRBD1 (6 bases). The ends were cut back, 1 base at V and 1 base at J, with 13 bases in the middle. The CDR3 length is 17 residues. Germline-derived CDR1 and CDR2 are PRHDT and FYEKMQ (reference sequence). In nucleotides, the CDR3 is TGTGCCAGCAGCTTAGCGATAAGGGGGAAGAACACCGGGGAGCTGTTTTTT. Protein sequence: CASSLAIRGKNTGELFF.

The chain has TRBV15 and TRBJ2-1; the D is unclear. With 5 bases removed from V and 6 bases from J, the gap between germline ends came to 11 bases. CDR3 length: 13 residues. Germline CDR1 LNHNV, CDR2 YYDKDF (reference sequence). The DNA of the CDR3 is TGTGCCACCAGCTCCCCCCCCTCCAATGAGCAGTTCTTC. It codes for CATSSPPSNEQFF.

Concerning this clone: This sample also contains other DNA sequences that code for the same CDR3. V gene TRBV27 combines with J gene TRBJ2-7; 10 nucleotides match TRBD2. The trim removed 0 bases at V and 2 bases at J, leaving 4 bases unmatched. The CDR3 consists of 16 residues. The germline V gene has CDR1 MNHEY and CDR2 SMNVEV (reference sequence). CDR3 in DNA: TGTGCCAGCAGTTTATCTCTAGCGGGAGTTCCCTACGAGCAGTACTTC. Protein product: CASSLSLAGVPYEQYF.

For this clone: The same CDR3 also results from other DNA sequences found in this sample. V usage is TRBV28 and J usage is TRBJ2-7; a weak D match, TRBD2 (5 bases). Trimming removed 3 bases from V and 1 base from J, with 10 bases in between. The CDR3 sequence is 14 residues long. The germline V gene encodes CDR1 MDHEN and CDR2 SYDVKM. Written as DNA, the CDR3 is TGTGCCAGCAGTTTTCTCGGGGTATCCTACGAGCAGTACTTC. Translating it yields CASSFLGVSYEQYF.

The V gene is TRBV19, the J gene TRBJ1-2; D gene ambiguous. Between the trimmed V and J ends, which lost 5 bases and 4 bases, there was a span of 17 bases. The germline gives CDR1 LNHDA, CDR2 SQIVND (reference sequence). This CDR3 region has 15 residues. The CDR3 DNA follows: TGTGCCAGTAGTCTTTCCACATTAGACGTCTATGGCTACACCTTC. Translated: CASSLSTLDVYGYTF.

The chain has TRBV6-5 and TRBJ1-4; maybe TRBD1 (5 bases). The germline gives CDR1 MNHEY, CDR2 SVGAGI. Trimming took off 2 bases at V and 7 bases at J, with 17 bases between the two ends. This CDR3 comprises 16 residues. CDR3 residues: CASSYKPGPPFEKLFF. The CDR3 DNA reads as TGTGCCAGCAGTTACAAACCGGGACCGCCCTTTGAAAAACTGTTTTTT.

The chain carries TRBV15 and TRBJ1-3, with 10 bases aligning to TRBD1. The CDR3 loop spans 16 amino acids. The germline gives CDR1 LNHNV, CDR2 YYDKDF (reference sequence). The ends lost 0 bases at V and 3 bases at J; junction bases unmatched: 2. The CDR3 DNA sequence: TGTGCCACCAGCAGAGACCGGGACAGGGGTGGAAACACCATATATTTT. Its protein product is CATSRDRDRGGNTIYF.

The CDR3 here is CASSLGWRGEYTEAFF. The CDR3 region has the DNA TGTGCCAGCAGTTTAGGGTGGAGAGGGGAGTACACTGAAGCTTTCTTT. The chain employs TRBV28 and TRBJ1-1; a possible D gene is TRBD1 (5 bases). CDR3 length equals 16 residues. Germline values: CDR1 MDHEN, CDR2 SYDVKM. Trimming stripped 2 bases from V and 3 bases from J, with 16 bases between. Combining the CDR3 with reference TRBV28 and TRBJ1-1 gives the whole variable domain DVKVTQSSRYLVKRTGEKVFLECVQDMDHENMFWYRQDPGLGLRLIYFSYDVKMKEKGDIPEGYSVSREKKERFSLILESASTNQTSMYLCASSLGWRGEYTEAFFGQGTRLTVV.

This chain uses TRBV27 with TRBJ1-5; the match to TRBD1 covers 8 bases. Germline trimming cut 6 bases from V and 7 bases from J; bases unmatched to any gene: 17. The CDR3 length is 17 residues. Germline V gives CDR1 MNHEY, CDR2 SMNVEV (reference sequence). CDR3 in amino acids: CASRPRDRGGGGQPQHF. The CDR3 bases are TGTGCCAGCAGACCAAGAGACAGGGGCGGGGGAGGACAGCCCCAGCATTTT.

V gene TRBV7-9 combines with J gene TRBJ2-7; a weak D match, TRBD1 (6 bases). Trimming left V 1 base short and J 1 base short, with 11 bases between. This CDR3 is 15 amino acids long. Germline V gene lookup returns CDR1 SEHNR and CDR2 FQNEAQ (reference sequence). CDR3 DNA: TGTGCCAGCAGCTTAGAACAGGGCAGATCCTACGAGCAGTACTTC. The encoded protein is CASSLEQGRSYEQYF.

The V gene is TRBV16, the J gene TRBJ2-2, with 10 bases aligning to TRBD2. After removal of 0 bases from V and 10 bases from J, the junction contained 8 bases not matched to a gene. CDR1 and CDR2 from the germline V gene are KGHSY and FQNENV. This CDR3 has 16 residues. CDR3 coding DNA: TGTGCCAGCAGCCAATCTTATACTAGCGGGAACGTGGAGCTGTTTTTT. Its protein is CASSQSYTSGNVELFF. The entire variable domain, with the rest obtained from reference TRBV16 and TRBJ2-2, is as follows: GEEVAQTPKHLVRGEGQKAKLYCAPIKGHSYVFWYQQVLKNEFKFLISFQNENVFDETGMPKERFSAKCLPNSPCSLEIQATKLEDSAVYFCASSQSYTSGNVELFFGEGSRLTVL.

In this sample, this clone turned up once. The chain is built from TRBV29-1 and TRBJ1-2, with D maybe TRBD1 (5 bases). Per germline, CDR1 SQVTM and CDR2 ANQGSEA. Trimming took off 4 bases at V and 0 bases at J, with 12 bases between the two ends. This CDR3 is built from 14 residues. The DNA for the CDR3 is TGCAGCGTTGGTGAGGGGAGCCCTAACTATGGCTACACCTTC. This encodes CSVGEGSPNYGYTF.

A word on this clone: The sample holds other DNA sequences that translate to the same CDR3. J is TRBJ1-1 and V is TRBV29-1, with 8 positions matching TRBD1. The CDR3 covers 12 residues. Germline V gene data show CDR1 as SQVTM and CDR2 as ANQGSEA. V lost 6 bases, J lost 6 bases, and 6 bases stayed unmatched. DNA for the CDR3: TGCAGCGTAGACAGGGGAGTTGCTGAAGCTTTCTTT. Residues: CSVDRGVAEAFF.

For this clone: Other DNA variants within this sample encode the same CDR3. V usage is TRBV2 and J usage is TRBJ2-7; D is unclear. Trimming removed 0 bases at V and 4 bases at J, with 1 base between. In germline, CDR1 is SNHLY, CDR2 FYNNEI. The CDR3 has 11 amino acids. This CDR3 reads CASSEAYEQYF. As DNA, the CDR3 is TGTGCCAGCAGTGAAGCGTACGAGCAGTACTTC.

This clone was detected once. V is TRBV27 and J is TRBJ2-3; a possible D gene is TRBD1 (7 bases). CDR3 length: 15 amino acids. The ends were cut back, 5 bases at V and 3 bases at J, with 15 bases in the middle. Germline CDR1 is MNHEY and CDR2 is SMNVEV (reference sequence). CDR3 in DNA: TGTGCCAGCAGTCGACTAGGGGGCTGGACAGATACGCAGTATTTT. Translation gives CASSRLGGWTDTQYF.

This sequence joins TRBV12-5 and TRBJ1-5, with TRBD1 matching over 7 bases. The germline V gene encodes CDR1 LGHNT and CDR2 FRNRAP. The V gene end was trimmed by 5 bases and the J gene end by 1 base; junction bases not matched to a gene: 2. The CDR3 consists of 14 residues. Here the CDR3 reads CASGPGQSNQPQHF. Here the CDR3 DNA reads TGTGCTAGTGGTCCGGGACAGAGCAATCAGCCCCAGCATTTT. The full variable domain, with the rest looked up from reference TRBV12-5 and TRBJ1-5, is DARVTQTPRHKVTEMGQEVTMRCQPILGHNTVFWYRQTMMQGLELLAYFRNRAPLDDSGMPKDRFSAEMPDATLATLKIQPSEPRDSAVYFCASGPGQSNQPQHFGDGTRLSIL.

This sequence joins TRBV2 and TRBJ1-5; D is undetermined. This CDR3 contains 14 residues. Trimming removed 4 bases at V and 0 bases at J, with 7 bases between. Germline V gives CDR1 SNHLY, CDR2 FYNNEI. CDR3 nucleotide sequence: TGTGCCAGCAGTGGCGACCATAGCAATCAGCCCCAGCATTTT. The encoded protein is CASSGDHSNQPQHF.

Only one count was recorded for this clone. V usage is TRBV28 and J usage is TRBJ2-1; D uncertain. V gave up 6 bases and J gave up 3 bases, with 9 bases separating them. Germline loops: CDR1 MDHEN, CDR2 SYDVKM. This CDR3 spans 13 amino acids. In nucleotides, the CDR3 is TGTGCCAGCAGCTCAAGGCTCTACAATGAGCAGTTCTTC. Protein product: CASSSRLYNEQFF.